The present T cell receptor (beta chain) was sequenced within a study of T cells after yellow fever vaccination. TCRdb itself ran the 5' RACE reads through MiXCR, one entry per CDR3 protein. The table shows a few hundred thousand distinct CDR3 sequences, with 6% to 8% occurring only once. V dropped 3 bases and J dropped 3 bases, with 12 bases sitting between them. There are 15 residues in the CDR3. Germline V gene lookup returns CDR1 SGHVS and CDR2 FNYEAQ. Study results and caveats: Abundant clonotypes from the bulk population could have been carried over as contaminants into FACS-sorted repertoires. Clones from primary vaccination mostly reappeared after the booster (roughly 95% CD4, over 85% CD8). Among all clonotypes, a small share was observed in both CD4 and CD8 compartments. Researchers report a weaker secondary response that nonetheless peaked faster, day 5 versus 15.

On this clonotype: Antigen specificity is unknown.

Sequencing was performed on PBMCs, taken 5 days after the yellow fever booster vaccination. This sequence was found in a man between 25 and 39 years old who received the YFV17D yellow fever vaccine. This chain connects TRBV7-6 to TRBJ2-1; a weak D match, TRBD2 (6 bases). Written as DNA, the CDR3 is TGTGCCAGCAGCTTTGGGCGGGACTTCTACAATGAGCAGTTCTTC. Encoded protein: CASSFGRDFYNEQFF.